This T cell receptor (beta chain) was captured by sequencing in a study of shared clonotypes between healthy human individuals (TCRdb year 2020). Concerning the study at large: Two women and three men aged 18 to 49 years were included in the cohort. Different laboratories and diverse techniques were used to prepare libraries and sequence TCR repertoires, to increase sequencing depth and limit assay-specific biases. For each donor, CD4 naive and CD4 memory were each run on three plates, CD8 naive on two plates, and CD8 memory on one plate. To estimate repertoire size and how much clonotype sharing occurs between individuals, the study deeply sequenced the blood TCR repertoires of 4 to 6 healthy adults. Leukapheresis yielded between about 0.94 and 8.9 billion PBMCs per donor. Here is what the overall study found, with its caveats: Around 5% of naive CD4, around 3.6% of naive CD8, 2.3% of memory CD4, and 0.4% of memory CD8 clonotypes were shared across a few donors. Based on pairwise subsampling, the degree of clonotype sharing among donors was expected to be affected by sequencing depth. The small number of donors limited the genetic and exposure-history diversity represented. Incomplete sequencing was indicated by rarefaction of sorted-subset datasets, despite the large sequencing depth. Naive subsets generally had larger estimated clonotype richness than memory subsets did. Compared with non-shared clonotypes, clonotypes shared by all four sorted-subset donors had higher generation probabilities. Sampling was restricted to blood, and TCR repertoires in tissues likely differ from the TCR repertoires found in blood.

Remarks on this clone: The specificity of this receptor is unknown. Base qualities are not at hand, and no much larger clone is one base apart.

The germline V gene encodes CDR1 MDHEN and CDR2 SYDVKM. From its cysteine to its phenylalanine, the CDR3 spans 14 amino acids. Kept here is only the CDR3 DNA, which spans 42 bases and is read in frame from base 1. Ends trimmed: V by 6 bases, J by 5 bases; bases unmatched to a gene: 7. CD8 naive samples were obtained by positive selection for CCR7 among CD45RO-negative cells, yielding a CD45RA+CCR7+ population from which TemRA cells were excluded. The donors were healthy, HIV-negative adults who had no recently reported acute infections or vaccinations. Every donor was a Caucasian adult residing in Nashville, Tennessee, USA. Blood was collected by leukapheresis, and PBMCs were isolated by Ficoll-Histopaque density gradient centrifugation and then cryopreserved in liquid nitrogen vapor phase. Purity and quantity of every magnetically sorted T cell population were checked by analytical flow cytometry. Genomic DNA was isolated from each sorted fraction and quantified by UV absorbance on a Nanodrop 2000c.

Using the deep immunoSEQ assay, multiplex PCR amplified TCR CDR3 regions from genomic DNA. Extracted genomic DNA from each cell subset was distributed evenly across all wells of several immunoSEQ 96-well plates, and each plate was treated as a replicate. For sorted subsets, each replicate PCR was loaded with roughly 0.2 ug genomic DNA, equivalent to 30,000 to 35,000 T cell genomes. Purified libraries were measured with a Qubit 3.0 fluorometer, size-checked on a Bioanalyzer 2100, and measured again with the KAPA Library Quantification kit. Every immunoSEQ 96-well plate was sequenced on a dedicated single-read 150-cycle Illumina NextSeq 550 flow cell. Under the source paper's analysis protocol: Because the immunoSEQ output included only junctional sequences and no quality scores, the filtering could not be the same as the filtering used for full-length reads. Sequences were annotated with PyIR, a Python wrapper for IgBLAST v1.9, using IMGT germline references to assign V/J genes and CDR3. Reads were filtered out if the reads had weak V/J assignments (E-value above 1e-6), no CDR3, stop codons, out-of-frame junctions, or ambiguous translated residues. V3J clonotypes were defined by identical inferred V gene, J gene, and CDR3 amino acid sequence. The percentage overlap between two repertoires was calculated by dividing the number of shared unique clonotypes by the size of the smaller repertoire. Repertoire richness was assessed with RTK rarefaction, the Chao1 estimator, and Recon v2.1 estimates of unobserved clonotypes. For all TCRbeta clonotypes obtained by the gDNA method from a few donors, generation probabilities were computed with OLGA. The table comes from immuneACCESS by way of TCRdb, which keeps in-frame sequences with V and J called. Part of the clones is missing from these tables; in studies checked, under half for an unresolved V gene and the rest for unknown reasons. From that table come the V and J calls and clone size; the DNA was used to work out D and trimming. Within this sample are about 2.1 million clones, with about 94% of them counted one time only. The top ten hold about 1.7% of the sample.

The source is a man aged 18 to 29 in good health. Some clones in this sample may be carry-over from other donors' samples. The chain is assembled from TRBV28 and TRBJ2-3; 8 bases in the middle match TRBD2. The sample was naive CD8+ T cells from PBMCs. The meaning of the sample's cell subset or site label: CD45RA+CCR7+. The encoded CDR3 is CASSLVLAGDTQYF. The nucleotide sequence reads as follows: TGTGCCAGCAGCCTAGTGCTAGCGGGAGATACGCAGTATTTT.